This T cell receptor beta chain emerged from a study of T cells in Graves' hyperthyroidism and ophthalmopathy. This clonotype was counted at least ten times. Template material for amplifying TCR beta CDR3 regions consisted of RNA transcripts. Primed by the HTBI set, a first-round RT-PCR was run on the TCR CDR3. TCRdb independently ran MiXCR on the multiplex PCR reads; one entry per CDR3 protein. The sample has 700,000 or so distinct CDR3 sequences; roughly 17% are singletons. V lost 4 bases to trimming and J lost 7 bases, with 16 bases between them. Germline V gene sequence: CDR1 GTSNPN, CDR2 SVGIG (reference sequence). CDR3 size: 14 residues.

The chain is built from TRBV30 and TRBJ2-2, with D possibly being TRBD1 (6 bases). The TCR was taken from a man between 18 and 29 years old with Graves' hyperthyroidism. Sequenced: blood. The DNA for the CDR3 is TGTGCCTGGAAAAAACAGGGCCCGGGCGGGGAGCTGTTTTTT. Residues: CAWKKQGPGGELFF. Together with reference TRBV30 and TRBJ2-2, the CDR3 gives the full variable domain: SQTIHQWPATLVQPVGSPLSLECTVEGTSNPNLYWYRQAAGRGLQLLFYSVGIGQISSEVPQNLSASRPQDRQFILSSKKLLLSDSGFYLCAWKKQGPGGELFFGEGSRLTVL.